Presented here are 32 T cell receptor beta chains from one specimen sequenced in a study of early T cells in non-severe SARS-CoV-2 infection. From the 5' RACE reads, TCRdb called clonotypes with MiXCR, one entry per CDR3 protein. The data contain approximately 66,000 distinct CDR3 sequences, around 14% of them singletons. The sample consisted of whole blood. The receptors come from an adult who was a healthcare worker with PCR-confirmed SARS-CoV-2 infection or an uninfected control (not recorded which).

The chain is built from TRBV4-1 and TRBJ2-3; 10 positions agree with TRBD2. Germline V CDR1 and CDR2: MGHRA, YSYEKL. V dropped 2 bases and J dropped 2; count of bases not matched to a gene: 1. CDR3 size: 15 residues. CDR3 in DNA: TGCGCCAGCAGCCAAAGCGGGGGGGCCACAGATACGCAGTATTTT. Translating gives CASSQSGGATDTQYF.

This clonotype was recorded many times. This CDR3 reads CASSPNTWGSSYNEQFF. The CDR3 nucleotides read TGTGCCAGCAGCCCTAACACTTGGGGGAGCTCCTACAATGAGCAGTTCTTC. The chain links TRBV7-8 to TRBJ2-1, with D perhaps TRBD1 or TRBD2 (5 bases each). The CDR3 is made up of 17 amino acids. The germline V gene encodes CDR1 SGHVS and CDR2 FQNEAQ. The ends were cut back, 5 bases at V and 0 bases at J, with 17 bases in the middle.

The sample holds many counts of this clonotype. The chain's CDR3 is CASSYGGTNTDTQYF. The CDR3 coding sequence is TGTGCCAGCAGTTACGGCGGGACTAACACAGATACGCAGTATTTT. This chain links TRBV6-5 with TRBJ2-3; 7 bases match TRBD2. The CDR3 runs 15 residues. With 2 bases clipped from V and 2 bases from J, the junction kept 4 bases outside the gene matches. CDR1 and CDR2 (germline): MNHEY, SVGAGI.

This chain uses TRBV11-2 with TRBJ2-1, with TRBD2 matching 9 bases. V lost 3 bases, J lost 9 bases, and 6 bases stayed unmatched. The CDR3 has 14 amino acids. The germline V gene has CDR1 SGHAT and CDR2 FQNNGV. DNA for the CDR3: TGTGCCAGCAGCTTTAGAGCGGGGGGAGGTGAGCAGTTCTTC. Its protein product is CASSFRAGGGEQFF.

This clonotype came up a few times. The chain uses TRBV29-1 and TRBJ2-6; 8 nucleotides match TRBD1. The germline V gene encodes CDR1 SQVTM and CDR2 ANQGSEA. V shed 6 bases, J shed 4 bases, and the junction held 14 bases outside the gene matches. The CDR3 spans 17 residues. In DNA, the CDR3 is TGCAGCGTCGGCGACGCCCGGACAGGGCCCGGGGCCAACGTCCTGACTTTC. Translated, it gives CSVGDARTGPGANVLTF.

Only a few counts were recorded for this clonotype. This sequence joins TRBV3-1 and TRBJ2-7, with D tentatively TRBD2 (5 bases). Germline CDR1 LGHDT, CDR2 YNNKEL (reference sequence). Trimming shortened V by 2 bases and J by 2 bases, and 10 bases separated the two germline ends. The length of the CDR3 is 14 residues. CDR3 bases: TGTGCCAGCAGCCAACCGGGGATACCCTACGAGCAGTACTTC. Translation gives CASSQPGIPYEQYF.

This clonotype was counted many times. The chain recombines TRBV6-6 with TRBJ1-1, with TRBD1 matching 7 bases. Germline trimming cut 6 bases from V and 2 bases from J; bases unmatched to any gene: 9. The CDR3 is 15 residues long. CDR1 is MNHNY and CDR2 is SVGAGI in the germline V gene (reference sequence). CDR3 sequence (DNA): TGTGCCAGCAGGGCGACAGGGCTCAGAAACACTGAAGCTTTCTTT. It translates to CASRATGLRNTEAFF.

This clonotype was observed at least ten times. The V gene is TRBV23-1, the J gene TRBJ1-2; D is unresolved. TRBV23-1 is noted as an ORF with a role that remains uncertain. Trimming took 10 bases from V and 6 from J, leaving 15 bases between them. This CDR3 comprises 12 residues. CDR3: CAIISPRHGYTF. CDR3 in DNA: TGCGCCATCATCTCCCCAAGACATGGCTACACCTTC.

There are many counts of this clonotype. The chain carries TRBV7-2 and TRBJ2-3, with 8 bases aligning to TRBD2. Germline CDR1 reads SGHTA; CDR2 reads FQGNSA. V shed 5 bases and J 0 bases; nucleotides not matched to a gene: 10. The CDR3 is 17 residues long. The CDR3 DNA follows: TGTGCCAGCAGCCGAACCGGGACTAGGAGTAGCACAGATACGCAGTATTTT. It yields the protein CASSRTGTRSSTDTQYF.

Only a few counts were recorded for this clonotype. The V and J genes are TRBV7-9 and TRBJ1-1; D is uncertain. CDR1 is SEHNR and CDR2 is FQNEAQ in the germline V gene (reference sequence). This CDR3 has 13 amino acids. Trimming took off 3 bases at V and 5 bases at J, with 10 bases between the two ends. The CDR3 region is CASSFLGVTEAFF. In DNA form, the CDR3 reads TGTGCCAGCAGCTTTTTGGGTGTTACTGAAGCTTTCTTT.

This clonotype was counted at least ten times. J is TRBJ2-2 and V is TRBV4-1; D is perhaps TRBD1 (6 bases). Trimming left V 6 bases short and J 0 bases short, with 14 bases between. The CDR3 totals 16 residues. Germline loops: CDR1 MGHRA, CDR2 YSYEKL. The CDR3 DNA follows: TGCGCCAGCAGGGGCTTGGGGACATCGAACACCGGGGAGCTGTTTTTT. Its protein is CASRGLGTSNTGELFF.

This clonotype was seen at least ten times. This chain connects TRBV7-9 to TRBJ1-5; TRBD1 aligns across 8 bases. The germline V gene has CDR1 SEHNR and CDR2 FQNEAQ (reference sequence). The J segment lost 11 bases and the V segment lost 5 bases, leaving 14 bases of the junction unmatched. The CDR3 contains 15 residues. The DNA of the CDR3 is TGTGCCAGCAGCCCAATCGGGACAGGCCTCTCGTCCCAGCATTTT. Translated: CASSPIGTGLSSQHF.

This clonotype was seen many times. The chain recombines TRBV5-1 with TRBJ1-4; D unresolved. Germline V gene sequence: CDR1 SGHRS, CDR2 YFSETQ. V lost 4 bases and J 5 bases, leaving 15 bases between the germline ends. The CDR3 is 15 residues long. CDR3 in amino acids: CASSPSPSENEKLFF. In nucleotides, the CDR3 is TGCGCCAGCAGCCCCTCCCCGTCAGAGAATGAAAAACTGTTTTTT.

There are many counts of this clonotype. The chain recombines TRBV19 with TRBJ2-7; unclear D gene. Germline V gene data show CDR1 as LNHDA and CDR2 as SQIVND (reference sequence). V lost 3 bases to trimming and J lost 2 bases, with 5 bases between them. The CDR3 is 12 residues long. In DNA form, the CDR3 reads TGTGCCAGTAGTATGCCGCCCTACGAGCAGTACTTC. It is translated as CASSMPPYEQYF.

This clonotype has only a few counts. V gene TRBV10-3 combines with J gene TRBJ2-5; TRBD2 might be the D (6 bases). Germline CDR1 reads ENHRY; CDR2 reads SYGVKD. The CDR3 extends over 13 amino acids. V lost 8 bases to trimming and J lost 3 bases, with 13 bases between them. The CDR3, as DNA: TGTGCCATCGGAGTTAGCGGAAAAGAGACCCAGTACTTC. The encoded protein is CAIGVSGKETQYF.

This clonotype has at least ten counts. The CDR3 here is CSVDGKASTDTQYF. The DNA for the CDR3 is TGCAGCGTTGATGGAAAAGCTAGCACAGATACGCAGTATTTT. V gene TRBV29-1 combines with J gene TRBJ2-3; D not resolved. CDR1 is SQVTM and CDR2 is ANQGSEA in the germline V gene. The CDR3 has 14 amino acids. V shed 3 bases and J shed 0 bases, with 10 bases lying between them.

The chain uses TRBV3-1 and TRBJ2-1; TRBD2 matches at 12 bases. The CDR3 is 15 residues long. Losses at the gene ends were 5 bases for V and 8 bases for J; bases not matched to a gene: 7. Germline CDR1 is LGHDT and CDR2 is YNNKEL (reference sequence). Here the CDR3 DNA reads TGTGCCAGCAGCTCTGGACTAGCGGGGTCACATGAGCAGTTCTTC. It codes for CASSSGLAGSHEQFF.

This clonotype was found many times. J is TRBJ2-5 and V is TRBV20-1; TRBD1 aligns across 9 bases. Germline V gene data show CDR1 as DFQATT and CDR2 as SNEGSKA (reference sequence). The CDR3 has 14 residues. J lost 5 bases, V lost 0 bases, and 4 bases had no gene match. The CDR3 sequence is CSARDHRGHETQYF. The CDR3 DNA is TGCAGTGCTAGAGACCACAGGGGGCACGAGACCCAGTACTTC.

This clonotype was observed at least ten times. The chain has TRBV12-5 and TRBJ1-1, with TRBD1 as a possible D gene (6 bases). Trimming pared 9 bases from V and 3 bases from J, leaving 8 bases between. This CDR3 has 11 residues. Germline CDR1 and CDR2: LGHNT and FRNRAP. CDR3 bases: TGTGCTAGCAAGGGGGACACTGAAGCTTTCTTT. It codes for CASKGDTEAFF. The variable domain in full, with the rest retrieved from reference TRBV12-5 and TRBJ1-1, is DARVTQTPRHKVTEMGQEVTMRCQPILGHNTVFWYRQTMMQGLELLAYFRNRAPLDDSGMPKDRFSAEMPDATLATLKIQPSEPRDSAVYFCASKGDTEAFFGQGTRLTVV.

This clonotype was counted only a few times. The rearrangement links TRBV7-9 to TRBJ2-2; D is possibly TRBD1 (5 bases). Germline CDR1 SEHNR, CDR2 FQNEAQ (reference sequence). This CDR3 spans 16 amino acids. Trimming left V 7 bases short and J 6 bases short, with 21 bases between. CDR3 DNA: TGTGCCAGCACCCTGGGAAGGGGTATAGGCGCCGGGGAGCTGTTTTTT. This codes for CASTLGRGIGAGELFF. The full variable domain, completed using reference TRBV7-9 and TRBJ2-2, is DTGVSQNPRHKITKRGQNVTFRCDPISEHNRLYWYRQTLGQGPEFLTYFQNEAQLEKSRLLSDRFSAERPKGSFSTLEIQRTEQGDSAMYLCASTLGRGIGAGELFFGEGSRLTVL.

The table lists this clonotype with a few counts. In DNA form, the CDR3 reads TGCGCCAGCAGTGCAAGTGGGCAGAATTCACCCCTCCACTTT. Translating gives CASSASGQNSPLHF. This rearrangement joins TRBV10-1 to TRBJ1-6, with D uncertain. The germline V gene has CDR1 WNHNN and CDR2 SYGVQD (reference sequence). V dropped 4 bases and J dropped 7 bases, with 11 bases sitting between them. This CDR3 is built from 14 residues.

A single count supports this clonotype. Relative to the germline gene, one junction end is altered; a read error may explain this. This chain connects TRBV7-2 to TRBJ2-3, with D tentatively TRBD2 (6 bases). This CDR3 has 16 amino acids. CDR1 and CDR2 from the germline V gene are SGHTA and FQGNSA. The CDR3 sequence: CVSSLYAAGLTDTQYF. The CDR3 region has the DNA TGTGTCAGCAGCTTATATGCCGCGGGATTGACAGATACGCAGTATTTT.

Written as DNA, the CDR3 is TGCGCCAGCAGCTTGTTTCCTAGCGGGAGGGAACTCTCCTACGAGCAGTACTTC. Translation: CASSLFPSGRELSYEQYF. V usage is TRBV5-1 and J usage is TRBJ2-7, with 12 positions matching TRBD2. The CDR3 totals 18 residues. Germline V gene lookup returns CDR1 SGHRS and CDR2 YFSETQ. With 1 base clipped from V and 0 bases from J, the junction kept 8 bases outside the gene matches.

There are many counts of this clonotype. V gene TRBV29-1 combines with J gene TRBJ1-4, with D tentatively TRBD1 (6 bases). Germline V gene data show CDR1 as SQVTM and CDR2 as ANQGSEA. This CDR3 region has 14 residues. V was shortened by 2 bases and J by 7 bases, with 14 bases between the two germline ends. The CDR3 region has the DNA TGCAGCGTTGAATCGGCAGGGGACCGTGAAAAACTGTTTTTT. This codes for CSVESAGDREKLFF.

This clonotype was recorded many times. The chain links TRBV7-2 to TRBJ1-5; D gene unclear. Germline loops: CDR1 SGHTA, CDR2 FQGNSA. V was pared by 5 bases and J by 4 bases, with 9 bases between. The CDR3 spans 13 residues. CDR3 in amino acids: CASSRRANQPQHF. In nucleotides, the CDR3 is TGTGCCAGCAGCAGGAGGGCTAATCAGCCCCAGCATTTT.

The table lists this clonotype with a few counts. V and J are TRBV9 and TRBJ2-1, with 8 bases aligning to TRBD1. The CDR3 totals 16 residues. In germline, CDR1 is SGDLS, CDR2 YYNGEE. Trimming at V came to 3 bases and at J to 7 bases, leaving 12 bases not matched to a gene. CDR3 in amino acids: CASSGRVWTGRNEQFF. The DNA for the CDR3 is TGTGCCAGCAGCGGTAGAGTATGGACAGGGAGGAATGAGCAGTTCTTC.

In its sample, this clonotype was seen many times. The chain's CDR3 is CAISDTAVTDTQYF. The CDR3 DNA sequence: TGTGCCATCAGTGATACAGCGGTCACAGATACGCAGTATTTT. The V and J genes are TRBV10-3 and TRBJ2-3; the D gene is possibly TRBD2 (5 bases). V was shortened by 3 bases and J by 2 bases, with 9 bases between the two germline ends. This CDR3 region has 14 residues. CDR1 and CDR2 from the germline V gene are ENHRY and SYGVKD.

A few counts support this clonotype. For the CDR3, the DNA is TGTGCCAGCAGCCCGATCGTACGTTCTGCTAATGAAAAACTGTTTTTT. Translated, it gives CASSPIVRSANEKLFF. This chain uses TRBV4-2 with TRBJ1-4, with unresolved D. Germline values: CDR1 LGHNA, CDR2 YNFKEQ. Trimming took off 4 bases at V and 3 bases at J, with 15 bases between the two ends. The CDR3 covers 16 residues.

This clonotype was counted only a few times. The V and J genes are TRBV12-3 or TRBV12-4 and TRBJ1-4, with a weak D call TRBD1 (5 bases). The CDR3 covers 15 residues. V lost 4 bases and J 8 bases, leaving 17 bases between the germline ends. CDR3 loop: CASSSPGGGREKLFF. CDR3 nucleotides: TGTGCCAGCAGTTCCCCCGGGGGTGGGAGGGAAAAACTGTTTTTT.

The chain has TRBV20-1 and TRBJ1-4; D is unresolved. Trimming shortened V by 3 bases and J by 4 bases, and 9 bases separated the two germline ends. Germline lookup yields CDR1 DFQATT and CDR2 SNEGSKA (reference sequence). This CDR3 is 13 amino acids long. The CDR3 DNA follows: TGCAGTGCTAGTCGTCGGTTTAATGAAAAACTGTTTTTT. This gives the protein CSASRRFNEKLFF.

This clonotype was seen a few times. The chain employs TRBV12-3 or TRBV12-4 and TRBJ2-2; D is tentatively TRBD1 or TRBD2 (5 bases each). This CDR3 has 17 residues. Between the trimmed V and J ends, which lost 5 bases and 1 base, there was a span of 17 bases. CDR3 residues: CASSPPSGRRNTGELFF. In DNA form, the CDR3 reads TGTGCCAGCAGTCCCCCTTCGGGGCGACGGAACACCGGGGAGCTGTTTTTT.

This clonotype appeared a single time. The V gene is TRBV10-3, the J gene TRBJ2-3; D uncertain. The CDR3 contains 15 residues. V shed 3 bases and J shed 0 bases, with 10 bases lying between them. CDR1 ENHRY and CDR2 SYGVKD come from the germline V gene. CDR3 in amino acids: CAISETLPSTDTQYF. The CDR3 nucleotides are TGTGCCATCAGTGAAACATTACCTAGCACAGATACGCAGTATTTT.